The rows below give T cell receptor beta chains drawn from one sample of a study of cytomegalovirus exposure and HLA in healthy donors. Only in-frame clones appear in the TCRdb table, and some are missing; sequencing was by immunoSEQ multiplex PCR. The sample lists about 140,000 clones, about 75% seen once, with about 1.5% in the top ten. The sequencing input was PBMCs. Receptor source: a woman aged 25 to 39 in good health and CMV-seronegative. Each CDR3 is given with its conserved first and last residue. Each record gives: clone size, J gene, D gene, V gene, CDR3 length, CDR3 protein, CDR3 DNA. A D gene is named only where the DNA matches it firmly. The listing skips clone size in some rows; elsewhere it reads once, few, many or a size class.

once,TRBJ2-1,TRBD2,TRBV7-3,17,CASSVGPLAGGGNEQFF,TGTGCCAGCAGCGTAGGCCCTCTAGCGGGGGGGGGCAATGAGCAGTTCTTC
-,TRBJ2-3,TRBD2,TRBV6-6,16,CASKMLAGGQTDTQYF,TGTGCCAGCAAAATGCTAGCGGGGGGGCAGACAGATACGCAGTATTTT
-,TRBJ2-7,-,TRBV6-5,12,CASSVLGYEQYF,TGTGCCAGCAGTGTACTAGGATACGAGCAGTACTTC
-,TRBJ1-5,-,TRBV9,13,CASSVESGSAQHF,TGTGCCAGCAGCGTAGAATCGGGGTCGGCCCAGCATTTT
-,TRBJ2-1,TRBD2,TRBV7-9,14,CASSIGSSGNEQFF,TGTGCCAGCAGCATAGGGTCTAGCGGGAATGAGCAGTTCTTC
-,TRBJ2-3,TRBD2,TRBV11-2,16,CASSLVSGGIPDTQYF,TGTGCCAGCAGCTTAGTAAGCGGGGGGATCCCAGATACGCAGTATTTT
few,TRBJ2-5,TRBD2,TRBV18,14,CASSPPGGVETQYF,TGTGCCAGCTCACCGCCGGGAGGTGTAGAGACCCAGTACTTC
-,TRBJ2-2,-,TRBV7-2,14,CASSLRHGTGELFF,TGTGCCAGCAGCCTACGACACGGCACCGGGGAGCTGTTTTTT
-,TRBJ1-2,-,TRBV5-1,12,CASAQGPRGYTF,TGCGCCAGCGCACAGGGACCGCGTGGCTACACCTTC
-,TRBJ1-1,-,TRBV5-4,14,CASSFYRANTEAFF,TGTGCCAGCAGCTTCTACAGGGCCAACACTGAAGCTTTCTTT
-,TRBJ1-1,TRBD1,TRBV7-9,15,CASSPGQGMNTEAFF,TGTGCCAGCAGCCCCGGACAGGGGATGAACACTGAAGCTTTCTTT
-,TRBJ1-6,TRBD1,TRBV29-1,13,CSVGQGTNSPLHF,TGCAGCGTGGGACAGGGGACAAATTCACCCCTCCACTTT
few,TRBJ1-4,TRBD1,TRBV5-1,15,CASSSGTGQSEKLFF,TGCGCCAGCAGCTCCGGGACAGGGCAAAGTGAAAAACTGTTTTTT
-,TRBJ2-5,-,TRBV18,13,CASSPQQGETQYF,TGTGCCAGCTCACCACAACAGGGAGAGACCCAGTACTTC
-,TRBJ1-2,TRBD1,TRBV2,14,CASSSDRGSYGYTF,TGTGCCAGCAGTTCCGACAGGGGCTCCTATGGCTACACCTTC
-,TRBJ2-5,-,TRBV7-9,19,CASSFIATTTHKMGETQYF,TGTGCCAGCAGCTTTATCGCTACGACAACTCACAAAATGGGAGAGACCCAGTACTTC